This TCR beta chain is drawn from a study of cytomegalovirus exposure and HLA in healthy donors (dated by TCRdb to about 2017). Regarding the research as a whole: An earlier analysis of roughly 500 of the donors reported 276 Gb of sequence data and about 120 million unique TCR beta sequences obtained from roughly 170 million T cells. Donor age, sex, ethnicity and CMV serostatus were collected together with the repertoire data. Using immunosequencing, the study profiled T cell repertoires from around 680 subjects and related those repertoires to cytomegalovirus serostatus. Because of strong linkage in the cohort, a handful of DR-DQ haplotypes were treated as single units for association and clustering. Among about 410 genotyped donors of the cohort, an average of approximately 240,000 unique TCR beta nucleotide sequences was sequenced per donor, of which about 20% were non-productive. In an earlier analysis of a few hundred of the donors, high-throughput TCR beta sequencing was used to judge whether each TCR beta V gene segment behaved as functional or pseudogenic. Genome-wide SNP genotypes for about 55% of the 666 donors were used in a later genetic analysis, which treated that subset as a discovery cohort. Both class I and class II loci were covered by HLA typing, at four-digit resolution. In a later analysis, previously published TCR beta repertoires from fewer than 750 donors were re-analyzed and high-resolution HLA genotyping was added so that TCR occurrence patterns could be studied. The number of typed donors differed by locus: about 620-640 for A, B, C, DRB1 and DQB1; some 540 for DQA1; 606 for DPA1; and about 450 for DPB1. Rather than using new phenotypic data, the later analysis identified candidate immune exposures from TCR beta sequences and from how often those sequences occurred across donors. The study aimed to test whether signatures of past pathogen exposure could be identified by cataloging public T cell receptors. Every repertoire in the discovery cohort had been generated on one and the same sequencing platform. High-throughput TCR immunosequencing, statistical association of individual TCRs with disease status, and machine learning were combined to predict cytomegalovirus infection status. Approximately 300 gigabases of sequencing data and 91 million or so unique TCR sequences made up an early release that covered 500 to 650 HLA-typed donors. The genetic ancestry cluster associated with self-reported Caucasian donors included about 84% of the 398 genotyped donors. Along with the roughly 670-subject first cohort, a separate validation cohort of over a hundred different subjects was used. The study at large found these results: Some IMGT-functional V segments, including TRBV6-2 and TRBV6-3, could not be told apart with the 87-base-pair reads, so those segments were excluded. A later analysis reported that several top co-occurrence clusters appeared linked to parvovirus B19, influenza, CMV and Epstein-Barr virus. A later analysis found that most CMV-associated TCR beta chains appeared HLA-restricted, with HLA associations seemingly driven largely by CMV exposure. Strong co-occurrence of HLA alleles, especially DR and DQ, made assigning TCR associations to individual alleles difficult. Immune exposure information for the cohort was limited to CMV serostatus. Most TCR sequences were seen in very few donors, while some public TCRs were found in many individuals. The authors suggested that the approach could potentially be generalized to other disease states and immunological phenotypes. In this cohort, only TCR beta chains were sequenced, and detectable features were limited by the absence of alpha or paired-chain data. Linkage disequilibrium might explain the correlated functional status among segregating V segments, but an unknown experimental factor could not be ruled out. Roughly uniform sequencing depth across donors was assumed in presence/absence analyses, although this assumption may not hold. The sequencing pipeline was judged likely to have produced a cluster of highly shared sequence variants as a technical artifact. According to a later genetic analysis, donors in an Asian-associated ancestry cluster had fewer N-insertions in productive TCRs than the approximately 700-donor mean. At a false discovery rate of 0.05, a later analysis linked 16,000 or so TCR beta sequences to specific HLA alleles. Because HLA typing was unavailable for some donors at each locus, only the typed subset was used in association tests. The earlier analysis of 587 of the donors excluded about 16 rarely observed V segments, including chromosome 9 orphons, because counts were too low. The study listed approximately 150 TCR beta chains as associated with cytomegalovirus. Cytomegalovirus status was reported to be diagnosed by the classifier with high specificity and sensitivity in both the original and validation cohorts. A later analysis found that HLA-associated TCR beta chains were more clonally expanded and had lower generation probabilities than equally common non-associated chains. In vitro tests confirmed that a few of the cytomegalovirus-associated TCR beta chains recognize cytomegalovirus antigens. A further reported finding was that TCR beta sequences accurately predicted the HLA-A and HLA-B alleles for most subjects in the first cohort. In a later analysis, the rate of TCR association differed among HLA loci, with DRB1 alleles having the most associated TCRs and HLA-C alleles having the fewest. In a later genetic analysis, a missense DCLRE1C variant was associated with V-gene and J-gene trimming of TCR beta chains, and the association was replicated in an independent cohort. In an earlier analysis of some 640 of the donors, most TCR beta V segments were observed in productive rearrangements about 87% or about 30% of the time, broadly matching IMGT annotations.

The cohort was made up of roughly 670 healthy bone marrow donors. All cohort members were sampled while nominally healthy, although unrecorded immune exposures were likely present. The donor tested CMV seronegative, placing the donor among the 350 to 400 seronegative members of the cohort. Each donor provided a peripheral blood sample, and peripheral blood mononuclear cells were used for TCR beta sequencing. The Qiagen DNeasy Blood Extraction Kit was used to extract genomic DNA from the blood cell samples. Library prep was done by the immunoSEQ multiplex PCR assay. For the multiplex PCR, a mixture combining 60 forward primers for TCR Vbeta segments and 13 reverse primers for TCR Jbeta segments was used. The CDR3 region of rearranged TCR beta genes was amplified from genomic DNA with a multiplex PCR assay. The Illumina HiSeq System was used to sequence the amplified TCR beta libraries as 87-base-pair reads. Regarding the original processing steps: In a later analysis, tens of millions of unique TCR beta chains were counted across the roughly 670 repertoires, and some 10 million of these chains were shared by at least two donors. A nearest-neighbor algorithm error-corrected the raw reads and collapsed the reads into unique sequences, merging closely related sequences to remove PCR and sequencing errors. CDR3 sequences were aligned to IMGT reference sequences to assign V, D and J gene segments. Each retained sequence needed at least a six-nucleotide match to both a V gene segment and a J gene segment. Rearrangements were classified as productive when the CDR3 lacked stop codons and remained in frame with V and J, and all other rearrangements were classified as non-productive. Following IMGT convention, CDR3 was defined as the stretch from the second conserved V-encoded cysteine to the conserved J-encoded phenylalanine. Sequences without an unambiguous match to a single V gene segment were excluded from the earlier analysis of several hundred of the donors. An earlier analysis of a few hundred of the donors called V segments functional above 56.7% productive rearrangements and segregating when the between-donor standard deviation exceeded 5%. A statistical classification framework was developed to diagnose cytomegalovirus status using the catalog of TCR beta chain sequences. In a later analysis, TCR nucleotide sequences were compared against IMGT/GENE-DB human TR gene sequences so that V and J genes could be assigned. Using the TCRdist pipeline, a later analysis assigned CDR3 sequences along with most-parsimonious VDJ recombination scenarios. In a later analysis, each TCR beta chain was defined by its CDR3 amino acid sequence together with its V-gene family, and reads without a unique V-gene family were excluded. In a later analysis, several hundred highly shared, low-generation-probability nucleotide sequences were removed to address suspected cross-contamination and a sequencing artifact. For each public chain, a later analysis derived a clonal expansion index from normalized ranks of inferred template counts within each repertoire. In a later analysis, generation probabilities were computed with a VDJ recombination model fitted to out-of-frame rearrangements, and the resulting probabilities were checked against IGoR. In a later analysis, TCR-TCR, TCR-HLA and TCR-CMV co-occurrence was scored with hypergeometric tests, and a repertoire-size bias correction was applied to TCR pairs. In a later analysis, false discovery rates were estimated by permuting HLA or CMV assignments 20 times. In a later analysis, co-occurring TCRs were grouped with DBSCAN, and TCRdist sequence similarity was added when clustering was performed within HLA-allele-positive subsets. Co-occurrence clustering excluded repertoires with fewer than 30,000 or more than 120,000 public chains, plus five with anomalous nucleotide sharing. In its TCRdb copy, this immuneACCESS table keeps in-frame sequences only and misses some clones. Where compared with another copy, unresolved V genes explain less than half of these, and the others have no known cause. V and J calls and clone size are given by that table; D and trimming were obtained from the DNA. The sample table lists 180,000 or so clones, about 88% of them with a count of one. The ten top clones hold around 0.3% of the sample.

Details on this clone: No cognate antigen has been identified for it. Base qualities are not recorded, but no much larger clone differs from it by a single base.

The CDR3 covers 14 residues, taking in both the cysteine and the phenylalanine. Of all the DNA, just the CDR3 is kept, 42 bases in frame from base 1. V has 4 bases trimmed and J has 10 bases trimmed; junction bases matching no gene number 10. From a lookup of the germline V gene, CDR1 and CDR2 are SGHRS and YFSETQ. The receptor was isolated from a woman aged 30 to 39 in good health and CMV-seronegative. Sequencing used PBMCs. The chain links TRBV5-1 with TRBJ2-1; 8 central bases correspond to TRBD1. Here the CDR3 is given as CASSQGQDKGEQFF. The nucleotide sequence reads TGCGCCAGCAGCCAGGGACAGGATAAGGGGGAGCAGTTCTTC.